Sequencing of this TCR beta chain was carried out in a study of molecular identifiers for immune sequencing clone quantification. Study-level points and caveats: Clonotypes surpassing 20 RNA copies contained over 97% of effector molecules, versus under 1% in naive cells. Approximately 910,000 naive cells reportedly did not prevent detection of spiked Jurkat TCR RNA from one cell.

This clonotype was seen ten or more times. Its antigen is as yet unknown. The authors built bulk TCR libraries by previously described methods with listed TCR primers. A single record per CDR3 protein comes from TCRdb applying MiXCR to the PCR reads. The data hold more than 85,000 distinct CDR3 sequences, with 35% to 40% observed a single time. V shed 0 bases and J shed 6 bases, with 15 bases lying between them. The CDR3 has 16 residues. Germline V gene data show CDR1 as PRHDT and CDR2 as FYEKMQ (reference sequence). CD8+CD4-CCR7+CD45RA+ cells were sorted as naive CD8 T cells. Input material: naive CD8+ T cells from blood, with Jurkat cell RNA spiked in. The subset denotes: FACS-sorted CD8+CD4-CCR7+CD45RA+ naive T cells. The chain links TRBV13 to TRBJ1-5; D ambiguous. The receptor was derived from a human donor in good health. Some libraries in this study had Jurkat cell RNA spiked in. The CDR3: CASSLGGLLFPQPQHF. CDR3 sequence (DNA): TGTGCCAGCAGCTTAGGAGGCTTGCTTTTCCCTCAGCCCCAGCATTTT. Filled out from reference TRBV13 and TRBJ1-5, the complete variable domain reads AAGVIQSPRHLIKEKRETATLKCYPIPRHDTVYWYQQGPGQDPQFLISFYEKMQSDKGSIPDRFSAQQFSDYHSELNMSSLELGDSALYFCASSLGGLLFPQPQHFGDGTRLSIL.